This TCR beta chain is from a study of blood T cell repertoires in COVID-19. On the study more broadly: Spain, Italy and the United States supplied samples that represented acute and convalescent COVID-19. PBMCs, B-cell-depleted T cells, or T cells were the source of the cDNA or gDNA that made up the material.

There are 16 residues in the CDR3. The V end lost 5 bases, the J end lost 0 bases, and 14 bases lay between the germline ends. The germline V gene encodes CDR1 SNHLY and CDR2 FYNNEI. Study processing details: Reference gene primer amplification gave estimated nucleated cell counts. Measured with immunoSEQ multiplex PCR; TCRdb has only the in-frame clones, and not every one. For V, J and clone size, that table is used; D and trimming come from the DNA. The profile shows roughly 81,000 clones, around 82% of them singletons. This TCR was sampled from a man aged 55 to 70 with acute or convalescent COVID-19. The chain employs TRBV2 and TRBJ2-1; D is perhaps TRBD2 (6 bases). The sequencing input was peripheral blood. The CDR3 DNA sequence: TGTGCCAGCAGTCTCTTTAGCGGAAGCTCCTACAATGAGCAGTTCTTC. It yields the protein CASSLFSGSSYNEQFF.